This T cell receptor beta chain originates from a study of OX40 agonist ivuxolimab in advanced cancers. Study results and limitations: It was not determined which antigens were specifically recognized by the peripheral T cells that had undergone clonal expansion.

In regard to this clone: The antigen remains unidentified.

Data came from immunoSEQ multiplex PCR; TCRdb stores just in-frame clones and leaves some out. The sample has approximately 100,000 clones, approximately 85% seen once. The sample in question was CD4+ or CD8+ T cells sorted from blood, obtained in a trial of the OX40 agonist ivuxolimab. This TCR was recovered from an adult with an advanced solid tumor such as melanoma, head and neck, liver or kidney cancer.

CDR3 loop: CAITNRQGGTEAFF. As DNA, the CDR3 is TGTGCCATCACAAACCGACAGGGGGGCACTGAAGCTTTCTTT. The chain uses TRBV10-3 and TRBJ1-1; TRBD1 matches at 9 bases. The CDR3 has 14 residues. The germline gives CDR1 ENHRY, CDR2 SYGVKD. V was pared by 7 bases and J by 4 bases, with 7 bases of the junction left unmatched.